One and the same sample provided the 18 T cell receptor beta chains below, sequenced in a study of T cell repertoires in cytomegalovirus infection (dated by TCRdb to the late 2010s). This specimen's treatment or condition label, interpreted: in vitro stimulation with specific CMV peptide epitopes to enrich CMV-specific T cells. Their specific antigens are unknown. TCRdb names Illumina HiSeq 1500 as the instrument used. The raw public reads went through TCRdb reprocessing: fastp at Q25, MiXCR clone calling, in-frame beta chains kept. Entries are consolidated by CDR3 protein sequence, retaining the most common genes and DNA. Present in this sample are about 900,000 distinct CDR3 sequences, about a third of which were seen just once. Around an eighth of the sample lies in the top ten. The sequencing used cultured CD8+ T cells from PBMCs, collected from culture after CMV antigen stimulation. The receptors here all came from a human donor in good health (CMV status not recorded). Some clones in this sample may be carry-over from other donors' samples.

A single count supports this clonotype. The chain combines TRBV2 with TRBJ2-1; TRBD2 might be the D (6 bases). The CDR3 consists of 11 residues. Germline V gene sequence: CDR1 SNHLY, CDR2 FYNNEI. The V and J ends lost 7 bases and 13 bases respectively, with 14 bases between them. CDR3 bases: TGTGCCAGCACCGAGGGGCGGGGTCAGTTCTTC. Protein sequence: CASTEGRGQFF. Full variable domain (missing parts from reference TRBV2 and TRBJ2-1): EPEVTQTPSHQVTQMGQEVILRCVPISNHLYFYWYRQILGQKVEFLVSFYNNEISEKSEIFDDQFSVERPDGSNFTLKIRSTKLEDSAMYFCASTEGRGQFFGPGTRLTVL.

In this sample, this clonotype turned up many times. The CDR3 reads CASSRPGQGRAGYVSEQYF. The CDR3, as DNA: TGTGCCAGCAGCCGACCGGGACAGGGACGAGCAGGGTATGTCTCCGAGCAGTACTTC. The V and J genes are TRBV7-9 and TRBJ2-7; 9 nucleotides match TRBD1. The ends lost 5 bases at V and 6 bases at J; junction bases unmatched: 23. The length of the CDR3 is 19 residues. CDR1 SEHNR and CDR2 FQNEAQ come from the germline V gene (reference sequence).

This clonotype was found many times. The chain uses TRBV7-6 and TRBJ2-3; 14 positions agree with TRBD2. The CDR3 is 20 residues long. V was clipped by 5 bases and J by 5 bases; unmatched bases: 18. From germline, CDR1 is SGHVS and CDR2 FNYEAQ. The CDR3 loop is CASSVFSGLAGDLREDTQYF. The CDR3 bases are TGTGCCAGCAGCGTATTTTCGGGACTAGCGGGGGACCTCCGTGAAGATACGCAGTATTTT.

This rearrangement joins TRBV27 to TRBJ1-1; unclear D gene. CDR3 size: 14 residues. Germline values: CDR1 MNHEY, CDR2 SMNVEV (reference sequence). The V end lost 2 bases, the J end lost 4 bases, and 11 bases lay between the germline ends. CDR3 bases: TGTGCCAGCAGTTTACAAAGAGTAGGCACTGAAGCTTTCTTT. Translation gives CASSLQRVGTEAFF.

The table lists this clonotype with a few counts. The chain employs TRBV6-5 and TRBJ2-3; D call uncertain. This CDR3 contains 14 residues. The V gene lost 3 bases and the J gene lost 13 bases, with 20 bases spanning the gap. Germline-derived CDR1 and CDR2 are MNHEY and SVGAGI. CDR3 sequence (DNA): TGTGCCAGCAGTTATGATGGCGGCGGAGTCCGGGAGTATTTT. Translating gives CASSYDGGGVREYF.

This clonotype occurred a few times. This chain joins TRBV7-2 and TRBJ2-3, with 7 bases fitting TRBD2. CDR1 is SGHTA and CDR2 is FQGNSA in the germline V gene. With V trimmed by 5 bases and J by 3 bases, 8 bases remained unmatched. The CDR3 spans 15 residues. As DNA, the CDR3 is TGTGCCAGCAGCGAGGGTCTAGCGGTTACAGATACGCAGTATTTT. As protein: CASSEGLAVTDTQYF. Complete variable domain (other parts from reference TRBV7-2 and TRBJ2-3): GAGVSQSPSNKVTEKGKDVELRCDPISGHTALYWYRQSLGQGLEFLIYFQGNSAPDKSGLPSDRFSAERTGGSVSTLTIQRTQQEDSAVYLCASSEGLAVTDTQYFGPGTRLTVL.

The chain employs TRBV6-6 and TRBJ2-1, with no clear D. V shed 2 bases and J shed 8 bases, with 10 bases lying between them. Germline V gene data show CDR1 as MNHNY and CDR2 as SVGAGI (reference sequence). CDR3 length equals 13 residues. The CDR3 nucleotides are TGTGCCAGCAGTTACCCACTAATGGATGAGCAGTTCTTC. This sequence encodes CASSYPLMDEQFF.

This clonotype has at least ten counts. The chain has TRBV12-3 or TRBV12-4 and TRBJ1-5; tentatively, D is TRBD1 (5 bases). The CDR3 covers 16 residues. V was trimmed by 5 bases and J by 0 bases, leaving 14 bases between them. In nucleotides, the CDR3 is TGTGCCAGCAGTCCTCGGGACTCTTATAGCAATCAGCCCCAGCATTTT. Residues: CASSPRDSYSNQPQHF.

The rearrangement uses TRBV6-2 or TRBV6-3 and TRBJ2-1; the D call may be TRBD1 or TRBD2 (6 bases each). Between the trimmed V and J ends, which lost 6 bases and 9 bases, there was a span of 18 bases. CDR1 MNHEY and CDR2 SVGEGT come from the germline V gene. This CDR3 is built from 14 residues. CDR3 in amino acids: CASSLWGASVEQFF. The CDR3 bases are TGTGCCAGCAGCCTCTGGGGGGCCAGCGTTGAGCAGTTCTTC.

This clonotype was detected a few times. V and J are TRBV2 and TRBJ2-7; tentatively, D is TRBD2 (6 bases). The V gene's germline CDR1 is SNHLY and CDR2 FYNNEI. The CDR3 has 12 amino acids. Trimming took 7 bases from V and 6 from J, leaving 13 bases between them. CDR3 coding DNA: TGTGCCAGCAAGAGGAGGGGCAGCGAGCAGTACTTC. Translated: CASKRRGSEQYF. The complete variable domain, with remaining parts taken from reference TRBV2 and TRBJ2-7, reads EPEVTQTPSHQVTQMGQEVILRCVPISNHLYFYWYRQILGQKVEFLVSFYNNEISEKSEIFDDQFSVERPDGSNFTLKIRSTKLEDSAMYFCASKRRGSEQYFGPGTRLTVT.

The CDR3 region is CASSSRPGLTWVTEAFF. Written as DNA, the CDR3 is TGCGCCAGCAGCTCACGACCTGGGTTAACTTGGGTAACTGAAGCTTTCTTT. The chain uses TRBV5-1 and TRBJ1-1; D remains unclear. Germline V CDR1 and CDR2: SGHRS, YFSETQ. The CDR3 covers 17 residues. V dropped 3 bases and J dropped 5 bases, with 23 bases sitting between them.

CDR3 sequence (DNA): TGTGCCAGCACACAGGGGGACCATAAGAACACCGGGGAGCTGTTTTTT. This sequence encodes CASTQGDHKNTGELFF. V usage is TRBV7-9 and J usage is TRBJ2-2, with 8 nucleotides matching TRBD1. V lost 7 bases to trimming and J lost 1 base; unmatched junction nucleotides: 8. Per the germline V gene, CDR1 is SEHNR and CDR2 is FQNEAQ (reference sequence). The CDR3 contains 16 residues. The variable domain in full, completed from reference TRBV7-9 and TRBJ2-2, reads DTGVSQNPRHKITKRGQNVTFRCDPISEHNRLYWYRQTLGQGPEFLTYFQNEAQLEKSRLLSDRFSAERPKGSFSTLEIQRTEQGDSAMYLCASTQGDHKNTGELFFGEGSRLTVL.

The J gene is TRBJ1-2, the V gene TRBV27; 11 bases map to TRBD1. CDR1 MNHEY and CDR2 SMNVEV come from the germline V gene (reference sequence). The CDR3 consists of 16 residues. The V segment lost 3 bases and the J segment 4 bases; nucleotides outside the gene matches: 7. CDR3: CASSFGTGGPLYGYTF. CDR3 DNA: TGTGCCAGCAGTTTCGGGACAGGGGGACCCCTCTATGGCTACACCTTC.

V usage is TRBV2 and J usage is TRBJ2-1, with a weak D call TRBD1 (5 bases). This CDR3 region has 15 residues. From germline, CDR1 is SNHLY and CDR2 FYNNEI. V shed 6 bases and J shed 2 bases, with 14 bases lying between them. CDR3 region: CASSQGDIPYNEQFF. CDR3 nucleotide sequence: TGTGCCAGCAGCCAGGGCGATATTCCCTACAATGAGCAGTTCTTC. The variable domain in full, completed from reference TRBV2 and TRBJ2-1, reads EPEVTQTPSHQVTQMGQEVILRCVPISNHLYFYWYRQILGQKVEFLVSFYNNEISEKSEIFDDQFSVERPDGSNFTLKIRSTKLEDSAMYFCASSQGDIPYNEQFFGPGTRLTVL.

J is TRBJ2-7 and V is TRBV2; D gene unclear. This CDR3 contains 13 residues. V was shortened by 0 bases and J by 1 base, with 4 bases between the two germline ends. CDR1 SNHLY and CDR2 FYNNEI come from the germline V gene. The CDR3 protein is CASSEALSYEQYV. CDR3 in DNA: TGTGCCAGCAGTGAAGCGCTTTCCTACGAGCAGTACGTC.

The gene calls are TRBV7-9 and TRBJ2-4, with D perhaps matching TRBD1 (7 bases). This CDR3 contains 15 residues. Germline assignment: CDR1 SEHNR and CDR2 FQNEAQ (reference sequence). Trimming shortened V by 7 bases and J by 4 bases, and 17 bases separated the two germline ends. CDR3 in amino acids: CASKGAGHLKNIQYF. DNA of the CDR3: TGTGCCAGCAAGGGGGCGGGACACCTAAAAAACATTCAGTACTTC.

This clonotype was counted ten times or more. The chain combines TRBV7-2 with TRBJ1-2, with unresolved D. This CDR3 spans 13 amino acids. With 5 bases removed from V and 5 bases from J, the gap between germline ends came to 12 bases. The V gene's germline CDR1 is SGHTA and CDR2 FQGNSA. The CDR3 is CASSLGVLYGYTF. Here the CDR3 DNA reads TGTGCCAGCAGCCTCGGGGTCCTTTATGGCTACACCTTC.

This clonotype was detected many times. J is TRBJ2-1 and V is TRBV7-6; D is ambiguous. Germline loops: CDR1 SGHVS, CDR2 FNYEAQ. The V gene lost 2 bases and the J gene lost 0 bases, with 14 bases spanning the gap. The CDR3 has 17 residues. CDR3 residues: CASSLSAGSNSYNEQFF. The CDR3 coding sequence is TGTGCCAGCAGCTTATCGGCCGGATCTAACTCCTACAATGAGCAGTTCTTC.